The 27 T cell receptor beta chains in this list originate from one sample, sequenced in a study of cytomegalovirus exposure and HLA in healthy donors. Primers for the PCR totalled 60 Vbeta and 13 Jbeta. TCRdb keeps only in-frame clones here, not all; method: immunoSEQ multiplex PCR. The repertoire consists of 95,000 to 150,000 clones, with roughly 66% occurring once and the leading ten covering less than 2%. Sequencing used PBMCs. The receptors here all came from a man younger than 35 in good health and CMV-seronegative.

The gene calls are TRBV25-1 and TRBJ1-3; D not certain. Germline assignment: CDR1 MGHDK and CDR2 SYGVNS. The CDR3 length is 14 residues. V gave up 0 bases and J gave up 5 bases, with 8 bases separating them. CDR3 in amino acids: CASSEYRRRNTIYF. As DNA, the CDR3 is TGTGCCAGCAGTGAATATCGGCGGCGAAACACCATATATTTT.

V and J are TRBV7-7 and TRBJ2-2; 9 bases fit TRBD2. CDR3 length equals 19 residues. Germline trimming cut 5 bases from V and 0 bases from J; bases unmatched to any gene: 13. From germline, CDR1 is SSHAT and CDR2 FNYEAQ (reference sequence). CDR3 region: CASSPRALAGFANTGELFF. The CDR3 nucleotides read TGTGCCAGCAGCCCCCGAGCACTAGCGGGCTTTGCGAACACCGGGGAGCTGTTTTTT.

The gene calls are TRBV27 and TRBJ2-7, with a possible D match to TRBD1 (5 bases). V gave up 0 bases and J gave up 5 bases, with 11 bases separating them. Germline loops: CDR1 MNHEY, CDR2 SMNVEV (reference sequence). This CDR3 spans 14 amino acids. DNA of the CDR3: TGTGCCAGCAGTTTATCAAGGCAGGGTGACGAGCAGTACTTC. It is translated as CASSLSRQGDEQYF.

The chain joins TRBV9 to TRBJ2-2; 12 bases align to TRBD2. CDR1 is SGDLS, CDR2 YYNGEE, per germline. V dropped 2 bases and J dropped 6; count of bases not matched to a gene: 5. This CDR3 region has 16 residues. The CDR3 nucleotides read TGTGCCAGCAGCGTGACTAGCGGGGGAGGTTCCGGGGAGCTGTTTTTT. Protein product: CASSVTSGGGSGELFF.

The V gene is TRBV13, the J gene TRBJ2-4, with 10 nucleotides matching TRBD1. Trimming cost V 2 bases and J 0 bases; bases outside gene matches: 10. The germline V gene has CDR1 PRHDT and CDR2 FYEKMQ (reference sequence). The CDR3 sequence is 19 residues long. CDR3 DNA: TGTGCCAGCAGCTTACAAGTGACAGGGGGCGTTGGAGCCAAAAACATTCAGTACTTC. This translates into CASSLQVTGGVGAKNIQYF.

This chain connects TRBV6-5 to TRBJ2-7, with TRBD1 matching over 7 bases. Unmatched junction bases numbered 12, after V lost 2 bases and J lost 5 bases. This CDR3 comprises 16 residues. Germline assignment: CDR1 MNHEY and CDR2 SVGAGI. The CDR3 region has the DNA TGTGCCAGCAGTTACGCCTCAACAGGGGTTAAGCACGAGCAGTACTTC. Translation: CASSYASTGVKHEQYF.

This sequence joins TRBV5-1 and TRBJ2-1, with 13 bases identical to TRBD2. The V gene's germline CDR1 is SGHRS and CDR2 YFSETQ. The V and J ends lost 3 bases and 0 bases, in that order; junction bases with no gene match: 6. This CDR3 spans 18 amino acids. This CDR3 reads CASSWTSGSRSSYNEQFF. DNA of the CDR3: TGCGCCAGCAGCTGGACTAGCGGGAGCCGCAGCTCCTACAATGAGCAGTTCTTC.

The count of this clone is one. This chain links TRBV19 with TRBJ1-5, with a weak D call TRBD1 (6 bases). V lost 3 bases, J lost 4 bases, and 13 bases lay in between. Germline CDR1 and CDR2: LNHDA and SQIVND (reference sequence). This CDR3 region has 15 residues. Here the CDR3 reads CASSIAGQPNQPQHF. The CDR3 bases are TGTGCCAGTAGTATCGCCGGACAGCCAAATCAGCCCCAGCATTTT.

The chain uses TRBV5-1 and TRBJ2-3; 11 bases fit TRBD2. The CDR3 totals 15 residues. V was clipped by 3 bases and J by 6 bases; unmatched bases: 6. Germline loops: CDR1 SGHRS, CDR2 YFSETQ. CDR3 region: CASSSGLAAADTQYF. CDR3 DNA sequence: TGCGCCAGCAGCTCGGGACTAGCGGCGGCGGATACGCAGTATTTT.

The chain couples TRBV19 to TRBJ1-2, with 7 positions matching TRBD1. The J segment lost 4 bases and the V segment lost 0 bases, leaving 14 bases of the junction unmatched. This CDR3 has 18 residues. Germline-derived CDR1 and CDR2 are LNHDA and SQIVND (reference sequence). For the CDR3, the DNA is TGTGCCAGTAGTATAGATCGGGGACAGACGTCGTTTGGCTATGGCTACACCTTC. It is translated as CASSIDRGQTSFGYGYTF.

V is TRBV7-6 and J is TRBJ2-1; TRBD1 matches at 10 bases. In germline, CDR1 is SGHVS, CDR2 FNYEAQ. Unmatched junction bases numbered 14, after V lost 2 bases and J lost 7 bases. The CDR3 covers 18 residues. The CDR3: CASSLTPPRQGAMNEQFF. For the CDR3, the DNA is TGTGCCAGCAGCTTAACCCCCCCGAGACAGGGGGCTATGAATGAGCAGTTCTTC.

The chain recombines TRBV5-1 with TRBJ1-2, with TRBD1 identical over 7 bases. The CDR3 contains 16 residues. Germline-derived CDR1 and CDR2 are SGHRS and YFSETQ. V was pared by 4 bases and J by 8 bases, with 17 bases of the junction left unmatched. CDR3 sequence reads: CASSTSTTQGGRGYTF. The CDR3 region has the DNA TGCGCCAGCAGCACATCAACTACTCAGGGGGGTAGGGGCTACACCTTC.

The table lists this clone with a count of one. The rearrangement uses TRBV18 and TRBJ1-4, with unresolved D. The V and J ends lost 6 bases and 7 bases respectively, with 21 bases between them. Germline V gene sequence: CDR1 KGHSH, CDR2 LQKENI. This CDR3 is built from 16 residues. The CDR3 here is CASSASRGELGEKLFF. CDR3 DNA: TGTGCCAGCTCCGCCTCACGCGGGGAACTGGGTGAAAAACTGTTTTTT. The complete variable domain, with remaining parts taken from reference TRBV18 and TRBJ1-4, reads NAGVMQNPRHLVRRRGQEARLRCSPMKGHSHVYWYRQLPEEGLKFMVYLQKENIIDESGMPKERFSAEFPKEGPSILRIQQVVRGDSAAYFCASSASRGELGEKLFFGSGTQLSVL.

Only a few counts were recorded for this clone. V usage is TRBV5-5 and J usage is TRBJ2-2; maybe TRBD1 (5 bases). Germline CDR1 is SGHKS and CDR2 is YYEKEE (reference sequence). V was shortened by 5 bases and J by 1 base, with 9 bases between the two germline ends. The CDR3 extends over 14 amino acids. The CDR3 region is CASSIRGNTGELFF. The CDR3 DNA reads as TGTGCCAGCAGTATAAGGGGGAACACCGGGGAGCTGTTTTTT. The variable domain in full, completed from reference TRBV5-5 and TRBJ2-2, reads DAGVTQSPTHLIKTRGQQVTLRCSPISGHKSVSWYQQVLGQGPQFIFQYYEKEERGRGNFPDRFSARQFPNYSSELNVNALLLGDSALYLCASSIRGNTGELFFGEGSRLTVL.

V gene TRBV5-6 combines with J gene TRBJ2-2; TRBD2 matches at 7 bases. This CDR3 contains 16 residues. J gave up 1 base and V 2 bases, and 5 bases lay outside the gene matches. Per the germline V gene, CDR1 is SGHDT and CDR2 is YYEEEE. CDR3 in DNA: TGTGCCAGCAGCTTTTTCCTAGCGGTGAACACCGGGGAGCTGTTTTTT. The encoded protein is CASSFFLAVNTGELFF.

The V call is TRBV7-9, the J call TRBJ2-2; D is unresolved. V was pared by 4 bases and J by 5 bases, with 5 bases between. Per the germline V gene, CDR1 is SEHNR and CDR2 is FQNEAQ (reference sequence). The CDR3 sequence is 12 residues long. CDR3 sequence (DNA): TGTGCCAGCAGCTCCGTTACCGGGGAGCTGTTTTTT. This gives the protein CASSSVTGELFF.

This chain links TRBV7-7 with TRBJ2-5; tentative D call: TRBD2 (6 bases). Looked up from germline, CDR1 is SSHAT and CDR2 is FNYEAQ (reference sequence). The V and J ends lost 2 bases and 7 bases respectively, with 20 bases between them. The CDR3 spans 16 residues. CDR3 region: CASSLTLWDSGRTQYF. The CDR3 DNA is TGTGCCAGCAGCTTAACCCTCTGGGACTCCGGGAGGACCCAGTACTTC.

The chain has TRBV2 and TRBJ2-2; 10 bases align to TRBD1. The CDR3 totals 15 residues. Per germline, CDR1 SNHLY and CDR2 FYNNEI. The ends lost 6 bases at V and 1 base at J; junction bases unmatched: 2. The CDR3: CASRRDRGNTGELFF. In DNA, the CDR3 is TGTGCCAGCAGGCGGGACAGGGGGAACACCGGGGAGCTGTTTTTT.

The rearrangement uses TRBV6-5 and TRBJ2-5; tentatively, D is TRBD2 (5 bases). The CDR3 spans 14 residues. Trimming pared 6 bases from V and 7 bases from J, leaving 18 bases between. Germline V lookup: CDR1 MNHEY, CDR2 SVGAGI. The CDR3 loop reads CASRSGGLVGTQYF. The DNA for the CDR3 is TGTGCCAGCAGGAGCGGAGGCCTAGTAGGGACCCAGTACTTC.

The J gene is TRBJ1-1, the V gene TRBV5-1, with 7 positions matching TRBD1. The CDR3 runs to 14 residues. The germline gives CDR1 SGHRS, CDR2 YFSETQ. Germline trimming cut 0 bases from V and 4 bases from J; bases unmatched to any gene: 3. The CDR3 spells CASSLGAGGTEAFF. CDR3 DNA: TGCGCCAGCAGCTTGGGGGCAGGGGGCACTGAAGCTTTCTTT.

V is TRBV7-8 and J is TRBJ2-1; TRBD2 matches at 12 bases. The CDR3 runs 20 residues. The germline gives CDR1 SGHVS, CDR2 FQNEAQ. J was trimmed by 0 bases and V by 2 bases; bases with no gene match: 11. CDR3 coding DNA: TGTGCCAGCAGCTTATATGGGTCTAGCGGGAGGGGGAGCTCCTACAATGAGCAGTTCTTC. Translated: CASSLYGSSGRGSSYNEQFF.

This clone was counted between two and nine times. The J gene is TRBJ1-2, the V gene TRBV4-2; 7 bases match TRBD1. With 0 bases clipped from V and 1 base from J, the junction kept 11 bases outside the gene matches. This CDR3 contains 18 residues. Germline V gene sequence: CDR1 LGHNA, CDR2 YNFKEQ. CDR3 region: CASSQDARGTAHNYGYTF. CDR3 DNA: TGTGCCAGCAGCCAAGATGCGAGGGGGACAGCTCATAACTATGGCTACACCTTC.

The DNA for the CDR3 is TGTGCCAGCAGTCTGACATCCTCTGGAAACACCATATATTTT. Translating gives CASSLTSSGNTIYF. The chain recombines TRBV28 with TRBJ1-3; D remains ambiguous. CDR1 MDHEN and CDR2 SYDVKM come from the germline V gene. There are 14 residues in the CDR3. Between the trimmed V and J ends, which lost 5 bases and 0 bases, there was a span of 8 bases.

This chain links TRBV5-4 with TRBJ2-5; TRBD2 might be the D (6 bases). This CDR3 is 14 amino acids long. CDR1 and CDR2 from the germline V gene are SGHNT and YYREEE (reference sequence). Trimming removed 0 bases from V and 5 bases from J, with 11 bases in between. CDR3 sequence: CASSLVGRGETQYF. In nucleotides, the CDR3 is TGTGCCAGCAGCTTGGTGGGACGGGGGGAGACCCAGTACTTC.

In this sample, this clone turned up a few times. CDR3 nucleotides: TGTGCCAGCTCCCCCCAAGGCGGCACCGGGGAGCTGTTTTTT. Its translation is CASSPQGGTGELFF. The gene calls are TRBV5-4 and TRBJ2-2; D not resolved. Trimming shortened V by 7 bases and J by 4 bases, and 14 bases separated the two germline ends. The germline V gene encodes CDR1 SGHNT and CDR2 YYREEE (reference sequence). The CDR3 is made up of 14 amino acids.

This chain uses TRBV11-2 with TRBJ1-5, with a weak D call TRBD1 (6 bases). From germline, CDR1 is SGHAT and CDR2 FQNNGV. The CDR3 length is 14 residues. V was pared by 5 bases and J by 3 bases, with 11 bases between. Here the CDR3 DNA reads TGTGCCAGCAGCGCACAGGGTAACAATCAGCCCCAGCATTTT. It is translated as CASSAQGNNQPQHF.

This clone has a handful of counts. This chain links TRBV27 with TRBJ2-7; 11 nucleotides align to TRBD2. The length of the CDR3 is 15 residues. Germline lookup yields CDR1 MNHEY and CDR2 SMNVEV (reference sequence). Losses at the gene ends were 5 bases for V and 0 bases for J; bases not matched to a gene: 3. CDR3: CASSPGTSGSYEQYF. CDR3 nucleotides: TGTGCCAGCAGTCCCGGGACTAGCGGCTCCTACGAGCAGTACTTC.